A single T cell receptor beta chain is shown here with its context. The CDR3 length is 17 residues. V was pared by 9 bases and J by 2 bases, with 27 bases between. Participants, about 18 to 90 years old, spanned 25 or so US areas. Original analysis: Counts of nucleated cells, estimated from reference gene primer amplification, were obtained. This table comes from immunoSEQ multiplex PCR, and its TCRdb copy is limited to in-frame clones, with some not included. The V and J calls and clone size come from that table; D and trimming were worked out from the DNA. The data show about 220,000 clones, 70% to 90% seen once. The data derive from a study of blood T cell repertoires in COVID-19. The wider study: Acute and convalescent COVID-19 specimens originated in the United States, Italy and Spain.

Sequenced input: PBMCs or T cells enriched from blood (not recorded which). The receptor was derived from a woman aged 50 to 60 with acute COVID-19. V and J are TRBV5-3 and TRBJ2-7; the D gene is possibly TRBD2 (6 bases). TRBV5-3 has ORF status, its function being uncertain. DNA for the CDR3: TGTGCCAAAAATTCCACCCAGGGCGGGGCTAACCCCTACGAGCAGTACTTC. Its protein is CAKNSTQGGANPYEQYF.